These T cell receptor beta chains were read from a single sample in a study of T cell changes during pregnancy in multiple sclerosis. Profiling relied on immunoSEQ multiplex PCR, and the TCRdb table lists in-frame clones only, not all of them. In the table there are around 49,000 clones, roughly 94% of which are singletons. This material consisted of CD8+ T cells from peripheral blood mononuclear cells, taken in the first trimester of pregnancy. The receptors were gathered from a female donor with multiple sclerosis, enrolled in a pregnancy study. Each CDR3 is given without its conserved first and last residue. Each record gives: V gene, J gene, CDR3 protein.

v_call: TRBV5-6; j_call: TRBJ2-7; cdr3_aa: ASSSGTGRGSSHEQY
v_call: TRBV27; j_call: TRBJ2-1; cdr3_aa: ASKRQGANNEQF
v_call: TRBV7-9; j_call: TRBJ2-1; cdr3_aa: ASSLEIQIYNEQF
v_call: TRBV27; j_call: TRBJ2-1; cdr3_aa: ASTIWEGHNEQF
v_call: TRBV6-1; j_call: TRBJ2-7; cdr3_aa: ASSEGGLAGGSYEQY
v_call: TRBV27; j_call: TRBJ1-2; cdr3_aa: ASSPGGVDGYT
v_call: TRBV5-6; j_call: TRBJ2-1; cdr3_aa: ASSLATGYNEQF
v_call: TRBV4-1; j_call: TRBJ2-3; cdr3_aa: ASSHPGLAPSTDTQY
v_call: TRBV4-1; j_call: TRBJ2-7; cdr3_aa: ASSQVAAKPYEQY
v_call: TRBV19; j_call: TRBJ1-1; cdr3_aa: ASTFEDRVGMGNTEAF
v_call: TRBV7-9; j_call: TRBJ1-1; cdr3_aa: ASSLGQNTEAF
v_call: TRBV19; j_call: TRBJ2-1; cdr3_aa: ASSILAGDYNEQF
v_call: TRBV6-7; j_call: TRBJ1-5; cdr3_aa: ASSYTVSGRESSNQPQH
v_call: TRBV10-3; j_call: TRBJ2-1; cdr3_aa: AISALGGPSWGGPNEQF
v_call: TRBV2; j_call: TRBJ1-2; cdr3_aa: ASSVPGQGFVNYGYT
v_call: TRBV9; j_call: TRBJ2-7; cdr3_aa: ASSVAPTGDISYEQY
v_call: TRBV29-1; j_call: TRBJ2-1; cdr3_aa: SVDGGSYNEQF
v_call: TRBV10-1; j_call: TRBJ2-1; cdr3_aa: ASSEFERDLSYNEQF
v_call: TRBV2; j_call: TRBJ1-5; cdr3_aa: ASSEWEDSNQPQH
v_call: TRBV30; j_call: TRBJ2-1; cdr3_aa: AWSVSGWWRF
v_call: TRBV20-1; j_call: TRBJ2-3; cdr3_aa: SAWTQDTQY
v_call: TRBV6-1; j_call: TRBJ2-1; cdr3_aa: ASIPPGVYNEQF
v_call: TRBV4-1; j_call: TRBJ1-2; cdr3_aa: ASSQDHGQRYGYT
v_call: TRBV27; j_call: TRBJ2-1; cdr3_aa: ATIGTGDYNEQF
v_call: TRBV19; j_call: TRBJ1-2; cdr3_aa: ASSMQGAQGYT
v_call: TRBV5-6; j_call: TRBJ1-1; cdr3_aa: ASSLQTGYTEAF
v_call: TRBV7-6; j_call: TRBJ2-3; cdr3_aa: ASSALAGPTDTQY
v_call: TRBV6-1; j_call: TRBJ1-4; cdr3_aa: ASSEADRANEKLF
v_call: TRBV7-9; j_call: TRBJ2-7; cdr3_aa: ASTTSLREYEQY
v_call: TRBV28; j_call: TRBJ1-5; cdr3_aa: AGRRGLGNQPQH
v_call: TRBV7-2; j_call: TRBJ2-7; cdr3_aa: ASSPRHSTSYEQY
v_call: TRBV30; j_call: TRBJ1-4; cdr3_aa: AWSVIQGATNEKLF
v_call: TRBV29-1; j_call: TRBJ1-5; cdr3_aa: SVHTGIRNQPQH
v_call: TRBV7-2; j_call: TRBJ2-7; cdr3_aa: ASSPRDWTYEQY
v_call: TRBV11-1; j_call: TRBJ2-3; cdr3_aa: ASSLRDFTDTQY
v_call: TRBV27; j_call: TRBJ2-1; cdr3_aa: ASSFWRDPYNEQF
v_call: TRBV7-2; j_call: TRBJ2-7; cdr3_aa: ASRRALYSGTYEQY
v_call: TRBV5-1; j_call: TRBJ2-1; cdr3_aa: ASSTGQGSYNEQF
v_call: TRBV19; j_call: TRBJ1-5; cdr3_aa: ASSIDLGTGGNQPQH
v_call: TRBV5-1; j_call: TRBJ2-1; cdr3_aa: ASSLEGAWYNEQF
v_call: TRBV11-1; j_call: TRBJ2-7; cdr3_aa: ASSLDGGIGSYEQY
v_call: TRBV4-1; j_call: TRBJ2-2; cdr3_aa: ASRDQGATGELF
v_call: TRBV5-6; j_call: TRBJ2-3; cdr3_aa: ASSLQTDTQY
v_call: TRBV9; j_call: TRBJ2-7; cdr3_aa: ASSVGGRGTDEQY
v_call: TRBV5-1; j_call: TRBJ1-5; cdr3_aa: ASSPFGQGSNQPQH
v_call: TRBV29-1; j_call: TRBJ2-1; cdr3_aa: SVRTGNDNEQF
v_call: TRBV9; j_call: TRBJ2-7; cdr3_aa: ASSPSWGAYEQY
v_call: TRBV7-9; j_call: TRBJ2-1; cdr3_aa: ASTRPGDEQF